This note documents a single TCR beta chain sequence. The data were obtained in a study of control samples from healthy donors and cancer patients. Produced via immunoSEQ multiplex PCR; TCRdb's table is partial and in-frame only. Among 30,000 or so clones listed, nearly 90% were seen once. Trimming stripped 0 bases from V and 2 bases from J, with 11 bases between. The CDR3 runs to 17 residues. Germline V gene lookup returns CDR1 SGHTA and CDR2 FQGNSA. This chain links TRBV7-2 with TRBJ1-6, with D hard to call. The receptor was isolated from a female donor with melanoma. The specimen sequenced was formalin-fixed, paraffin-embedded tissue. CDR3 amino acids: CASSLAVVRAYNSPLHF. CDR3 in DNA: TGTGCCAGCAGCTTAGCGGTGGTTAGGGCCTATAATTCACCCCTCCACTTT.